One and the same sample provided the 3 T cell receptor beta chains below, sequenced in a study of blood T cells in healthy people across ages (dated by TCRdb to about 2015). The protocol used for the library was 5' RACE. A second 7 to 11 cycle PCR used a sample-barcoded 5' primer and a J-beta primer mix. TCRdb redid the processing of the public reads, applying fastp at Q25 and MiXCR, and retained in-frame beta chains. A single entry per CDR3 protein holds the most common genes and DNA from its merged rows. For this sample the table gives 1.8 million or so distinct CDR3 sequences, of which around 42% were detected only once. Under 25% of the sample comes from the top ten. Sequencing was done on a sample of blood. These receptors were obtained from a human donor in good health.

This clonotype was seen just once. At one end, the junction sequence differs from germline, possibly due to a read error. This chain joins TRBV5-1 and TRBJ2-7; tentatively, D is TRBD2 (5 bases). The germline V gene has CDR1 SGHRS and CDR2 YFSETQ. The CDR3 has 16 amino acids. The CDR3 protein is CASSLARYPEGNELYF. For the CDR3, the DNA is TGCGCCAGCAGCTTGGCTCGGTATCCTGAGGGAAACGAGCTGTACTTC.

The V call is TRBV20-1, the J call TRBJ2-5; D unresolved. V was clipped by 6 bases and J by 5 bases, with 16 bases between them. The CDR3 spans 13 residues. Looked up from germline, CDR1 is DFQATT and CDR2 is SNEGSKA (reference sequence). Here the CDR3 DNA reads TGCAGTGCCCCTTCGATTTTGTGGGAGACCCAGTACTTC. It translates to CSAPSILWETQYF.

The chain employs TRBV20-1 and TRBJ2-7, with 7 positions matching TRBD2. CDR1 DFQATT and CDR2 SNEGSKA come from the germline V gene (reference sequence). The CDR3 is 13 residues long. With 5 bases clipped from V and 9 bases from J, the junction kept 13 bases outside the gene matches. As DNA, the CDR3 is TGCAGTGCTGACGGGATCGGCGGCGGGGGGCAGTACTTC. This sequence encodes CSADGIGGGGQYF.